This is a list of T cell receptor beta chains from one sample in a study of T cells in Graves' hyperthyroidism and ophthalmopathy. A single record per CDR3 protein comes from TCRdb applying MiXCR to the multiplex PCR reads. The sample has some 490,000 distinct CDR3 sequences, roughly 15% seen once. The material sequenced was blood. The receptor source for this set is a woman aged 25 to 45 with Graves' ophthalmopathy. The CDR3 runs from the conserved cysteine through the conserved F or W. Each record gives: clone size, V gene, CDR3 protein. Some rows have no size entry. The others give once, few or many, or a class for an expanded clone.

>many|TRBV28
CASTPTGLAGGPSYNEQFF
>NA|TRBV20-1
CRFNRDSEYEQYF
>NA|TRBV7-2
CASSLTGTVSYEQYF
>NA|TRBV7-9
CASSGERISSTDTQYF
>many|TRBV28
CASSLVLPGETQYF
>few|TRBV4-1
CASSQDALAGQTDTQYF
>few|TRBV20-1
CSARDLRGPYGYTF
>NA|TRBV19
CASIGGLTNTGELFF
>many|TRBV28
CASSFLAGGPGQETQYF
>few|TRBV3-1
CASSNRANYGYTF
>many|TRBV5-1
CASSLLAGVIYEQFF
>NA|TRBV10-3
CAISGGQHYGYTF
>many|TRBV29-1
CSVDREDREQYF
>few|TRBV19
CASSPSPGSSYEQYF
>many|TRBV7-2
CASSLGQGPATNEKLFF
>many|TRBV10-2
CASSESGTGGSTEAFF
>NA|TRBV5-1
CASSFRLTGTDTQYF
>NA|TRBV19
CASSWQEGDTQYF
>NA|TRBV15
CATSSPTPVTQYF
>many|TRBV2
CASRGGTSGIYEQYF
>NA|TRBV12-3/TRBV12-4
CASSWGDRDEKLFF
>many|TRBV6-2/TRBV6-3
CASSPGPERYEQYF
>many|TRBV11-2
CASSLEGYGNIQYF
>NA|TRBV4-3
CASSHPGGGGTVYGYTF
>NA|TRBV7-6
CASTRTGANTEAFF
>few|TRBV20-1
CSADPGLPTSSYNEQFF
>few|TRBV12-3/TRBV12-4
CASSLSGWNTGELFF
>many|TRBV7-2
CASSPQKVRTPEQFF
>many|TRBV13
CASSLTTGNYGYTF
>NA|TRBV4-2
CASSQDRLAKRTDTQYF
>NA|TRBV29-1
CSVERTGDTQYF
>NA|TRBV4-3
CASSQLSGNEQFF
>NA|TRBV6-6
CASSYGTGVYQPQHF
>few|TRBV6-2/TRBV6-3
CASSSPGQLYGYTF
>few|TRBV20-1
CSASRLQGPNTEAFF
>NA|TRBV10-3
CAISEGGVTEAFF
>many|TRBV3-1
CASGHTGSYEQYF
>few|TRBV6-2/TRBV6-3
CASSYTRTSFHEQYF
>NA|TRBV30
CALISGLSSYNEQFF
>many|TRBV7-8
CASSPLENSNQPQHF
>few|TRBV6-5
CASSYSTAGFSYEQYF
>few|TRBV12-3/TRBV12-4
CASSFGRGTGTEAFF
>NA|TRBV3-1
CASSPTGAPTDTQYF
>NA|TRBV6-5
CASSYWIGEYEQYF
>many|TRBV30
CAWSRTENTEAFF